Each of the 14 T cell receptor beta chains below was sequenced from the same sample in a study of radiotherapy plus CTLA-4 blockade in lung cancer. Some clones are missing from TCRdb's copy, which holds only in-frame ones; the method was immunoSEQ multiplex PCR. The table shows more than 95,000 clones, with under 85% occurring only once. The sample in question was peripheral blood, obtained from a patient treated with radiotherapy plus ipilimumab. These receptors were collected from a human donor with non-small cell lung cancer who had a partial response to radiotherapy plus ipilimumab. Some clones in this sample may be carry-over from other donors' samples.

V and J are TRBV14 and TRBJ1-1; TRBD1 might be the D (6 bases). CDR3 length: 15 residues. Trimming shortened V by 4 bases and J by 3 bases, and 15 bases separated the two germline ends. Germline CDR1 reads SGHDN; CDR2 reads FVKESK. CDR3 DNA: TGTGCCAGCAGCCTGACGTGGGGACACCACACTGAAGCTTTCTTT. Amino acid sequence: CASSLTWGHHTEAFF.

Concerning this clone: The identical CDR3 is also encoded by other nucleotide sequences in the sample. The rearrangement links TRBV6-1 to TRBJ1-1; weak D call: TRBD1 (5 bases). This CDR3 is built from 13 residues. V lost 6 bases and J lost 10, with 18 bases in between. Germline CDR1 and CDR2: MNHNS and SASEGT. The CDR3: CASREGPELSAFF. In DNA form, the CDR3 reads TGTGCCAGCAGGGAGGGACCGGAACTCTCAGCTTTCTTT.

This chain links TRBV7-7 with TRBJ2-5; TRBD2 might be the D (6 bases). Between the trimmed V and J ends, which lost 4 bases and 4 bases, there was a span of 13 bases. The germline gives CDR1 SSHAT, CDR2 FNYEAQ (reference sequence). The CDR3 extends over 14 amino acids. The CDR3 reads CASSSGRGGETQYF. The CDR3, as DNA: TGTGCCAGCAGCTCAGGACGGGGAGGAGAGACCCAGTACTTC.

This clone was detected once. This rearrangement joins TRBV28 to TRBJ1-1; D is undetermined. The CDR3 extends over 12 amino acids. Between the trimmed V and J ends, which lost 7 bases and 4 bases, there was a span of 10 bases. Germline V gives CDR1 MDHEN, CDR2 SYDVKM. CDR3 in amino acids: CASTPRGTEAFF. The CDR3 nucleotides read TGTGCCAGCACCCCCCGGGGCACTGAAGCTTTCTTT. The whole variable domain, remainder taken from reference TRBV28 and TRBJ1-1, is DVKVTQSSRYLVKRTGEKVFLECVQDMDHENMFWYRQDPGLGLRLIYFSYDVKMKEKGDIPEGYSVSREKKERFSLILESASTNQTSMYLCASTPRGTEAFFGQGTRLTVV.

The V call is TRBV19, the J call TRBJ1-1; D may be TRBD1 (6 bases). The CDR3 length is 20 residues. The germline CDR1 and CDR2 sequences are LNHDA and SQIVND (reference sequence). V lost 0 bases and J 6 bases, leaving 29 bases between the germline ends. The CDR3 reads CASSIEGGTAGEILRSEAFF. The CDR3 DNA reads TGTGCCAGTAGTATAGAGGGGGGGACGGCAGGGGAGATTCTTCGCTCTGAAGCTTTCTTT.

The chain combines TRBV4-1 with TRBJ1-4, with D uncertain. The ends were cut back, 5 bases at V and 8 bases at J, with 12 bases in the middle. Per the germline V gene, CDR1 is MGHRA and CDR2 is YSYEKL. This CDR3 spans 13 amino acids. CDR3 protein: CASSKRYGEKLFF. CDR3 in DNA: TGCGCCAGCAGCAAGAGGTACGGAGAAAAACTGTTTTTT.

The V call is TRBV7-9, the J call TRBJ1-1; weak D call: TRBD1 (6 bases). CDR1 and CDR2 from the germline V gene are SEHNR and FQNEAQ (reference sequence). CDR3 length: 16 amino acids. Trimming shortened V by 5 bases and J by 0 bases, and 16 bases separated the two germline ends. DNA of the CDR3: TGTGCCAGCAGCGGGGGTGGGACAAGGATGAACACTGAAGCTTTCTTT. It encodes CASSGGGTRMNTEAFF.

The gene calls are TRBV5-6 and TRBJ1-5; D perhaps matches TRBD1 (6 bases). V shed 3 bases and J shed 2 bases, with 12 bases lying between them. Germline CDR1 is SGHDT and CDR2 is YYEEEE. The CDR3 has 15 amino acids. The CDR3: CASSSRRTGNQPQHF. The DNA of the CDR3 is TGTGCCAGCAGCTCGAGAAGGACAGGCAATCAGCCCCAGCATTTT.

The V call is TRBV4-3, the J call TRBJ2-3, with 11 bases lining up with TRBD2. This CDR3 has 17 amino acids. From germline, CDR1 is LGHNA and CDR2 YSLEER. The V and J ends lost 0 bases and 5 bases, in that order; junction bases with no gene match: 7. CDR3 in amino acids: CASSQDSIAGGLDTQYF. As DNA, the CDR3 is TGCGCCAGCAGCCAAGACTCCATAGCGGGGGGGCTAGATACGCAGTATTTT.

The rearrangement joins TRBV11-2 to TRBJ2-3; 13 bases match TRBD2. J lost 6 bases, V lost 5 bases, and 17 bases had no gene match. Germline V gene data show CDR1 as SGHAT and CDR2 as FQNNGV. The CDR3 has 19 residues. CDR3 sequence reads: CASSTRLAGGLGWEDTQYF. DNA for the CDR3: TGTGCCAGCAGCACACGACTAGCGGGGGGCCTCGGCTGGGAGGATACGCAGTATTTT.

This chain joins TRBV15 and TRBJ1-5; 8 bases fit TRBD1. The CDR3 runs 16 residues. The germline CDR1 and CDR2 sequences are LNHNV and YYDKDF (reference sequence). Trimming removed 2 bases from V and 4 bases from J; junction bases left unmatched: 7. CDR3: CATSRISGTGNQPQHF. The DNA of the CDR3 is TGTGCCACCAGCAGAATCTCCGGGACAGGAAATCAGCCCCAGCATTTT. The complete variable domain, with remaining parts taken from reference TRBV15 and TRBJ1-5, reads DAMVIQNPRYQVTQFGKPVTLSCSQTLNHNVMYWYQQKSSQAPKLLFHYYDKDFNNEADTPDNFQSRRPNTSFCFLDIRSPGLGDTAMYLCATSRISGTGNQPQHFGDGTRLSIL.

The V call is TRBV5-5, the J call TRBJ2-5, with 8 bases identical to TRBD1. There are 14 residues in the CDR3. V gave up 1 base and J gave up 5 bases; unmatched junction bases: 4. Germline V gene data show CDR1 as SGHKS and CDR2 as YYEKEE (reference sequence). This CDR3 reads CASSLLQGAETQYF. The CDR3 DNA follows: TGTGCCAGCAGCTTGCTTCAGGGGGCTGAGACCCAGTACTTC.

The J gene is TRBJ2-5, the V gene TRBV7-9; D perhaps matches TRBD1 (6 bases). CDR1 is SEHNR and CDR2 is FQNEAQ in the germline V gene (reference sequence). The V and J ends lost 4 bases and 4 bases respectively, with 16 bases between them. The CDR3 extends over 15 amino acids. As DNA, the CDR3 is TGTGCCAGCAGCTCGGGACAACTAATGGCAGAGACCCAGTACTTC. This sequence encodes CASSSGQLMAETQYF.

V and J are TRBV5-1 and TRBJ2-5; D perhaps matches TRBD2 (6 bases). The CDR3 sequence is 15 residues long. The germline V gene has CDR1 SGHRS and CDR2 YFSETQ. V was pared by 5 bases and J by 3 bases, with 17 bases between. The CDR3 loop reads CASSPQGLIKETQYF. CDR3 bases: TGCGCCAGCAGTCCCCAGGGACTGATTAAAGAGACCCAGTACTTC.